The 26 T cell receptor beta chains in this list originate from one sample, sequenced in a study of response to subunit inactivated influenza vaccine. TCRdb itself ran the RT-PCR reads through MiXCR, one entry per CDR3 protein. This sample carries hundreds of thousands of distinct CDR3 sequences, approximately 7.1% of them seen once, and the ten largest clones take 13%. This specimen consisted of PBMCs from blood, obtained less than 30 months after vaccination. Receptors originate from a man in his fifties or sixties who received an inactivated influenza vaccine.

This clonotype was observed at least ten times. This chain joins TRBV7-2 and TRBJ1-4; the D is unclear. Trimming removed 1 base from V and 7 bases from J, with 7 bases in between. This CDR3 spans 13 amino acids. Germline CDR1 and CDR2: SGHTA and FQGNSA. The CDR3 sequence is CASSLVSGEKLFF. For the CDR3, the DNA is TGTGCCAGCAGCTTAGTGAGTGGTGAAAAACTGTTTTTT.

The genes are TRBV6-5 and TRBJ2-5; a weak D match, TRBD1 (6 bases). The CDR3 has 14 amino acids. The V end was cut by 4 bases, the J end by 5 bases, with 14 bases between. Germline CDR1 MNHEY, CDR2 SVGAGI. CDR3 sequence (DNA): TGTGCCAGCAGTTGGTCGACAGGTTCGGAGACCCAGTACTTC. Its protein is CASSWSTGSETQYF.

This clonotype turned up a few times. The CDR3: CSALSGGYNEQFF. The CDR3 DNA is TGCAGTGCTTTGAGCGGGGGCTACAATGAGCAGTTCTTC. The V call is TRBV20-1, the J call TRBJ2-1, with 8 bases aligning to TRBD2. This CDR3 is 13 amino acids long. CDR1 and CDR2 from the germline V gene are DFQATT and SNEGSKA (reference sequence). V was clipped by 5 bases and J by 3 bases; unmatched bases: 3.

This clonotype has ten or more counts. The chain uses TRBV5-6 and TRBJ1-5, with TRBD1 matching 8 bases. The V gene end was trimmed by 0 bases and the J gene end by 4 bases; junction bases not matched to a gene: 6. This CDR3 has 16 amino acids. Germline assignment: CDR1 SGHDT and CDR2 YYEEEE. The DNA for the CDR3 is TGTGCCAGCAGCTTGGGGACAGGGTGGTCGAATCAGCCCCAGCATTTT. Its protein product is CASSLGTGWSNQPQHF. Looking up the rest from reference TRBV5-6 and TRBJ1-5 gives the full variable domain: DAGVTQSPTHLIKTRGQQVTLRCSPKSGHDTVSWYQQALGQGPQFIFQYYEEEERQRGNFPDRFSGHQFPNYSSELNVNALLLGDSALYLCASSLGTGWSNQPQHFGDGTRLSIL.

J is TRBJ2-7 and V is TRBV5-5, with 8 bases lining up with TRBD1. The J segment lost 6 bases and the V segment lost 3 bases, leaving 5 bases of the junction unmatched. Germline V CDR1 and CDR2: SGHKS, YYEKEE (reference sequence). The CDR3 consists of 13 residues. The DNA for the CDR3 is TGTGCCAGCAGCTCCGGGACAGGTCCCGAGCAGTACTTC. Encoded protein: CASSSGTGPEQYF.

The sample holds many counts of this clonotype. This rearrangement joins TRBV28 to TRBJ1-3, with a weak D call TRBD1 (5 bases). The V end lost 5 bases, the J end lost 3 bases, and 17 bases lay between the germline ends. Per germline, CDR1 MDHEN and CDR2 SYDVKM. There are 16 residues in the CDR3. CDR3 loop: CASSNRDGVGGNTIYF. DNA for the CDR3: TGTGCCAGCAGTAACCGGGACGGGGTCGGTGGAAACACCATATATTTT.

This clonotype was seen at least ten times. V is TRBV12-3 or TRBV12-4 and J is TRBJ1-3, with D unresolved. The CDR3 has 12 amino acids. The V gene lost 9 bases and the J gene lost 4 bases, with 10 bases spanning the gap. The CDR3 coding sequence is TGTGCCAGTAATGGAGCAGGAAACACCATATATTTT. Amino acid sequence: CASNGAGNTIYF.

This clonotype came up many times. The rearrangement uses TRBV7-6 and TRBJ1-2; D is uncertain. V was pared by 1 base and J by 3 bases, with 12 bases between. CDR1 is SGHVS and CDR2 is FNYEAQ in the germline V gene. The length of the CDR3 is 15 residues. The chain's CDR3 is CASSLGTGMDYGYTF. The CDR3, as DNA: TGTGCCAGCAGCTTAGGGACGGGGATGGACTATGGCTACACCTTC. The whole variable domain, filled in from reference TRBV7-6 and TRBJ1-2, reads GAGVSQSPRYKVTKRGQDVALRCDPISGHVSLYWYRQALGQGPEFLTYFNYEAQQDKSGLPNDRFSAERPEGSISTLTIQRTEQRDSAMYRCASSLGTGMDYGYTFGSGTRLTVV.

This clonotype turned up a few times. V and J are TRBV7-8 and TRBJ2-3; TRBD2 aligns across 9 bases. After removal of 1 base from V and 4 bases from J, the junction contained 6 bases not matched to a gene. CDR1 is SGHVS and CDR2 is FQNEAQ in the germline V gene. This CDR3 is built from 16 residues. CDR3 bases: TGTGCCAGCAGCTTAGAAAATAGCGGGAGTGCAGATACGCAGTATTTT. Residues: CASSLENSGSADTQYF.

To note about this clonotype: Being one base from a much bigger clone, this may be a read error. The chain uses TRBV4-3 and TRBJ2-3; maybe TRBD2 (5 bases). Germline V gene lookup returns CDR1 LGHNA and CDR2 YSLEER. V shed 0 bases and J shed 2 bases, with 12 bases lying between them. The CDR3 has 16 residues. As DNA, the CDR3 is TGCGCCAGCAGCCAAGATAGCGTGGGATCCACAGATACGCAGTATTTT. This translates into CASSQDSVGSTDTQYF.

This clonotype has more than one count but fewer than ten. The chain uses TRBV9 and TRBJ2-7; D might be TRBD2 (7 bases). The V gene's germline CDR1 is SGDLS and CDR2 YYNGEE. Trimming took 4 bases from V and 5 from J, leaving 19 bases between them. This CDR3 contains 15 residues. CDR3 sequence: CASSPWGGGLNEQYF. The CDR3 DNA follows: TGTGCCAGCAGCCCTTGGGGAGGGGGTCTGAACGAGCAGTACTTC.

V is TRBV2 and J is TRBJ1-2; TRBD1 matches 7 bases. This CDR3 comprises 16 residues. Unmatched junction bases numbered 15, after V lost 4 bases and J lost 7 bases. Germline V gives CDR1 SNHLY, CDR2 FYNNEI. CDR3 amino acids: CASSAWDSYLLRGYTF. The DNA of the CDR3 is TGTGCCAGCAGTGCTTGGGACAGTTATCTTTTGCGTGGCTACACCTTC.

V usage is TRBV5-1 and J usage is TRBJ2-5, with D unresolved. CDR1 and CDR2 (germline): SGHRS, YFSETQ. The CDR3 length is 14 residues. The V and J ends lost 1 base and 2 bases respectively, with 9 bases between them. The DNA of the CDR3 is TGCGCCAGCAGCTTGCGGGCATCTCAAGAGACCCAGTACTTC. This codes for CASSLRASQETQYF.

This clonotype occurred once. A read error may explain this, as a much larger clone is one base away. The rearrangement links TRBV5-5 to TRBJ2-7; D is unclear. CDR3 length equals 13 residues. Germline CDR1 and CDR2: SGHKS and YYEKEE (reference sequence). Deletions cut 7 bases from V and 0 bases from J, with 11 bases between. The CDR3 DNA reads TGTGCCAGCGGCCTCATTAGCTCCTACGAGCAGTACTTC. Translated: CASGLISSYEQYF.

This clonotype was detected many times. V and J are TRBV20-1 and TRBJ1-4; 9 bases map to TRBD1. The CDR3 has 13 amino acids. V shed 4 bases, J shed 8 bases, and the junction held 5 bases outside the gene matches. Germline-derived CDR1 and CDR2 are DFQATT and SNEGSKA (reference sequence). The CDR3: CSATGTGSEKLFF. CDR3 DNA sequence: TGCAGTGCTACCGGGACAGGGAGCGAAAAACTGTTTTTT.

This clonotype has only a few counts. V gene TRBV6-2 or TRBV6-3 combines with J gene TRBJ2-1; D unclear. The CDR3 has 14 amino acids. The ends were cut back, 5 bases at V and 4 bases at J, with 12 bases in the middle. Germline loops: CDR1 MNHEY, CDR2 SVGEGT. As DNA, the CDR3 is TGTGCCAGCAGTCGCTTTGGCGAGTACAATGAGCAGTTCTTC. Translated: CASSRFGEYNEQFF.

This clonotype was found a few times. The chain uses TRBV7-3 and TRBJ2-3; 7 nucleotides line up with TRBD1. This CDR3 has 15 amino acids. Germline assignment: CDR1 SGHTA and CDR2 FQGTGA. V shed 5 bases and J 6 bases; nucleotides not matched to a gene: 11. This chain's CDR3 is CASSQTGILSDTQYF. The CDR3, as DNA: TGTGCCAGCAGCCAGACAGGGATCTTATCCGATACGCAGTATTTT.

This clonotype was counted ten times or more. This chain connects TRBV20-1 to TRBJ2-2, with a weak D call TRBD1 (5 bases). The CDR3 runs 13 residues. Trimming shortened V by 5 bases and J by 6 bases, and 13 bases separated the two germline ends. Germline V gene sequence: CDR1 DFQATT, CDR2 SNEGSKA (reference sequence). CDR3 sequence (DNA): TGCAGTGCTCCCAGGGAAGGGGCCGGGGAGCTGTTTTTT. Encoded protein: CSAPREGAGELFF.

This clonotype appeared many times. This chain uses TRBV20-1 with TRBJ1-2; 8 positions match TRBD1. The CDR3 totals 13 residues. V was pared by 6 bases and J by 2 bases, with 5 bases of the junction left unmatched. The germline CDR1 and CDR2 sequences are DFQATT and SNEGSKA (reference sequence). CDR3 DNA: TGCAGTGCGGCGGACAGGGCCAACTATGGCTACACCTTC. Residues: CSAADRANYGYTF.

The genes are TRBV5-5 and TRBJ1-2, with D perhaps TRBD1 (6 bases). With 4 bases removed from V and 2 bases from J, the gap between germline ends came to 9 bases. This CDR3 comprises 13 residues. Germline CDR1 is SGHKS and CDR2 is YYEKEE (reference sequence). The CDR3 here is CASSQTGNYGYTF. The CDR3 DNA reads as TGTGCCAGCAGCCAAACAGGGAACTATGGCTACACCTTC. Drawing the rest from reference TRBV5-5 and TRBJ1-2, the complete variable domain is DAGVTQSPTHLIKTRGQQVTLRCSPISGHKSVSWYQQVLGQGPQFIFQYYEKEERGRGNFPDRFSARQFPNYSSELNVNALLLGDSALYLCASSQTGNYGYTFGSGTRLTVV.

The chain combines TRBV13 with TRBJ2-7; TRBD2 agrees at 8 bases. CDR3 length: 15 amino acids. Germline V gene sequence: CDR1 PRHDT, CDR2 FYEKMQ (reference sequence). After removal of 5 bases from V and 1 base from J, the junction contained 7 bases not matched to a gene. The CDR3 DNA sequence: TGTGCCAGCAGCCCGGGACTAGGCACTTCCTACGAGCAGTACTTC. As protein: CASSPGLGTSYEQYF. The variable domain in full, completed from reference TRBV13 and TRBJ2-7, reads AAGVIQSPRHLIKEKRETATLKCYPIPRHDTVYWYQQGPGQDPQFLISFYEKMQSDKGSIPDRFSAQQFSDYHSELNMSSLELGDSALYFCASSPGLGTSYEQYFGPGTRLTVT.

Ten or more counts support this clonotype. V and J are TRBV2 and TRBJ1-5; D remains unclear. The CDR3 spans 12 residues. CDR1 and CDR2 (germline): SNHLY, FYNNEI. The V gene lost 4 bases and the J gene lost 5 bases, with 6 bases spanning the gap. CDR3 sequence (DNA): TGTGCCAGCAGTGCCGACTATCAGCCCCAGCATTTT. Translation: CASSADYQPQHF.

This clonotype was recorded many times. Here the CDR3 reads CASSWGDIPYNEQFF. For the CDR3, the DNA is TGTGCCAGCAGTTGGGGGGACATCCCCTACAATGAGCAGTTCTTC. The gene calls are TRBV6-5 and TRBJ2-1; D tentatively fits TRBD1 or TRBD2 (6 bases each). CDR1 and CDR2 from the germline V gene are MNHEY and SVGAGI. This CDR3 region has 15 residues. Trimming stripped 4 bases from V and 2 bases from J, with 12 bases between.

The chain uses TRBV11-2 and TRBJ1-3; 7 bases are a match to TRBD1. Trimming removed 4 bases from V and 3 bases from J; junction bases left unmatched: 9. The CDR3 is made up of 16 amino acids. Per germline, CDR1 SGHAT and CDR2 FQNNGV. The CDR3 DNA follows: TGTGCCAGCAGCTCCCAGGGGGGGCTGTATGGAAACACCATATATTTT. This codes for CASSSQGGLYGNTIYF.

The chain carries TRBV6-1 and TRBJ1-2; the match to TRBD1 covers 10 bases. Trimming cost V 2 bases and J 4 bases; bases outside gene matches: 4. Germline CDR1 and CDR2: MNHNS and SASEGT. This CDR3 is built from 15 residues. CDR3 nucleotides: TGTGCCAGCAGTGAAAGTGGGACAGGGGCCTATGGCTACACCTTC. This gives the protein CASSESGTGAYGYTF.

Only a few counts were recorded for this clonotype. The chain couples TRBV20-1 to TRBJ2-7, with TRBD2 identical over 9 bases. CDR1 DFQATT and CDR2 SNEGSKA come from the germline V gene (reference sequence). The trim removed 5 bases at V and 2 bases at J, leaving 7 bases unmatched. The CDR3 covers 14 residues. CDR3 nucleotide sequence: TGCAGTGCTTATAGAGCGGGGGGTCCCTACGAGCAGTACTTC. Translation gives CSAYRAGGPYEQYF.